The 28 T cell receptor beta chains given below trace back to one sample, sequenced in a study of shared clonotypes between healthy human individuals. Sequenced by immunoSEQ multiplex PCR; TCRdb stores in-frame clones only, minus some. In the table there are 400,000 to 600,000 clones, about 76% of which are singletons. Sequencing input: PBMCs. These TCRs come from a woman between 40 and 55 years old in good health. Some clones in this sample may be carry-over from other donors' samples.

The chain carries TRBV4-3 and TRBJ2-3; maybe TRBD1 (6 bases). Between the trimmed V and J ends, which lost 0 bases and 4 bases, there was a span of 11 bases. CDR1 is LGHNA, CDR2 YSLEER, per germline. The CDR3 extends over 15 amino acids. The CDR3 bases are TGCGCCAGCAGCCAAGAAGGGGGAACGGCAGATACGCAGTATTTT. Translating it yields CASSQEGGTADTQYF.

This clone was seen more than once but under ten times. This chain connects TRBV9 to TRBJ2-1, with D tentatively TRBD2 (6 bases). CDR3 length: 15 residues. Germline V CDR1 and CDR2: SGDLS, YYNGEE. V lost 5 bases and J 0 bases, leaving 12 bases between the germline ends. The CDR3 protein is CASSDLATSYNEQFF. In DNA form, the CDR3 reads TGTGCCAGCAGTGACCTAGCGACCTCCTACAATGAGCAGTTCTTC.

The gene calls are TRBV2 and TRBJ1-3; TRBD1 agrees at 8 bases. V shed 2 bases, J shed 2 bases, and the junction held 2 bases outside the gene matches. CDR1 SNHLY and CDR2 FYNNEI come from the germline V gene. The CDR3 has 15 amino acids. The CDR3 loop reads CASSELDRAGNTIYF. CDR3 coding DNA: TGTGCCAGCAGTGAATTGGACAGGGCTGGAAACACCATATATTTT.

The CDR3 DNA reads TGTGCCAGCAGCAAGACTAGGCGGGGTGAAAAACTGTTTTTT. It specifies CASSKTRRGEKLFF. J is TRBJ1-4 and V is TRBV21-1. TRBV21-1 is a recognized pseudogene. This CDR3 spans 14 amino acids.

This chain uses TRBV18 with TRBJ2-7; D might be TRBD2 (6 bases). CDR3 length: 13 residues. Germline lookup yields CDR1 KGHSH and CDR2 LQKENI. V was cut by 6 bases and J by 2 bases, with 11 bases left in between. In nucleotides, the CDR3 is TGTGCCAGCTCTCAGGACTACACCTACGAGCAGTACTTC. Translated: CASSQDYTYEQYF.

The genes are TRBV7-9 and TRBJ2-3, with 10 bases matching TRBD1. V shed 5 bases and J 6 bases; nucleotides not matched to a gene: 5. Germline assignment: CDR1 SEHNR and CDR2 FQNEAQ (reference sequence). The CDR3 extends over 14 amino acids. This CDR3 is CASSRQGARDTQYF. Written as DNA, the CDR3 is TGTGCCAGCAGCCGACAGGGGGCGAGGGATACGCAGTATTTT.

This clone was seen only a few times. The chain employs TRBV5-5 and TRBJ2-2, with D uncertain. CDR3 length equals 13 residues. Germline CDR1 reads SGHKS; CDR2 reads YYEKEE (reference sequence). V was shortened by 0 bases and J by 4 bases, with 4 bases between the two germline ends. In nucleotides, the CDR3 is TGTGCCAGCAGCTTGGACCCCACCGGGGAGCTGTTTTTT. Translating gives CASSLDPTGELFF.

This clone was picked up many times. The rearrangement uses TRBV5-4 and TRBJ2-2; D perhaps matches TRBD2 (5 bases). The V end lost 7 bases, the J end lost 0 bases, and 7 bases lay between the germline ends. CDR3 length: 13 amino acids. Germline V CDR1 and CDR2: SGHNT, YYREEE (reference sequence). The DNA of the CDR3 is TGTGCCAGCCGGGGAGCGAACACCGGGGAGCTGTTTTTT. Translating it yields CASRGANTGELFF.

This clone was observed a handful of times. Within the sample, other DNA sequences also encode this same CDR3. The chain joins TRBV15 to TRBJ2-5; 11 bases are shared with TRBD2. With V trimmed by 1 base and J by 2 bases, 0 bases remained unmatched. Germline loops: CDR1 LNHNV, CDR2 YYDKDF (reference sequence). The CDR3 loop spans 15 amino acids. This CDR3 reads CATSRGLAGQETQYF. The CDR3 DNA follows: TGTGCCACCAGCAGAGGACTAGCGGGACAAGAGACCCAGTACTTC.

Written as DNA, the CDR3 is TGTGCCAGCAGCTCGAAGGGGGCTCCCGTAACTAATGAAAAACTGTTTTTT. Translating gives CASSSKGAPVTNEKLFF. This chain links TRBV7-2 with TRBJ1-4, with 7 bases that match TRBD1. Per the germline V gene, CDR1 is SGHTA and CDR2 is FQGNSA. This CDR3 comprises 17 residues. V was pared by 4 bases and J by 1 base, with 9 bases of the junction left unmatched.

The V gene is TRBV6-5, the J gene TRBJ2-7; D is ambiguous. Germline CDR1 and CDR2: MNHEY and SVGAGI. CDR3 size: 13 residues. The V end was cut by 2 bases, the J end by 3 bases, with 8 bases between. The CDR3 spells CASSYMGNYEQYF. Written as DNA, the CDR3 is TGTGCCAGCAGTTACATGGGAAACTACGAGCAGTACTTC.

This clone showed up just once. The chain links TRBV18 to TRBJ2-7; D possibly corresponds to TRBD1 (5 bases). The CDR3 spans 14 residues. Germline V CDR1 and CDR2: KGHSH, LQKENI. The V gene lost 3 bases and the J gene lost 1 base, with 10 bases spanning the gap. CDR3 in amino acids: CASSPQGASYEQYF. CDR3 nucleotides: TGTGCCAGCTCACCTCAAGGGGCGTCCTACGAGCAGTACTTC.

V gene TRBV21-1 combines with J gene TRBJ2-7; the DNA was not used to check the table's D call, TRBD2. TRBV21-1 has pseudogene status. The CDR3 sequence is 16 residues long. As DNA, the CDR3 is TGTGCCAGCAGCAAAGCCGCGGCGGGGGGGCAGTACGAGCAGTACTTC. Translating gives CASSKAAAGGQYEQYF.

V gene TRBV21-1 combines with J gene TRBJ2-1. TRBV21-1 is noted as a pseudogene. This CDR3 is 13 amino acids long. The CDR3 DNA follows: TGTGCCAGCAGCAAGAGCATGGGGAATGAGCAGTTCTTC. Its protein is CASSKSMGNEQFF.

The chain has TRBV10-3 and TRBJ1-5; D uncertain. The CDR3 sequence is 14 residues long. V lost 2 bases and J 0 bases, leaving 5 bases between the germline ends. Germline CDR1 ENHRY, CDR2 SYGVKD. The CDR3 nucleotides are TGTGCCATCAGTGAGGGCGATAGCAATCAGCCCCAGCATTTT. Protein: CAISEGDSNQPQHF.

This sequence joins TRBV10-1 and TRBJ1-4; the D gene is possibly TRBD1 (6 bases). V was clipped by 6 bases and J by 7 bases, with 21 bases between them. This CDR3 is built from 16 residues. Per germline, CDR1 WNHNN and CDR2 SYGVQD (reference sequence). The CDR3 loop reads CASSPGGGQQSEKLFF. CDR3 sequence (DNA): TGCGCCAGCAGCCCCGGTGGGGGGCAACAGAGTGAAAAACTGTTTTTT.

This clone was recorded once. The chain has TRBV29-1 and TRBJ2-3, with 7 positions matching TRBD2. The V and J ends lost 6 bases and 2 bases, in that order; junction bases with no gene match: 11. Germline V gene lookup returns CDR1 SQVTM and CDR2 ANQGSEA. The CDR3 is 15 residues long. The CDR3 region has the DNA TGCAGCGTCTCTCCTACTAGCGACCCCACAGATACGCAGTATTTT. Its protein is CSVSPTSDPTDTQYF.

Worth noting for this clone: A far larger clone is just one base off, so this is likely a read error. At the DNA level, this CDR3 is encoded by other sequences in the same sample as well. The chain is built from TRBV6-6 and TRBJ1-2; D is ambiguous. This CDR3 spans 14 amino acids. The V gene's germline CDR1 is MNHNY and CDR2 SVGAGI (reference sequence). Trimming shortened V by 6 bases and J by 7 bases, and 18 bases separated the two germline ends. The CDR3 coding sequence is TGTGCCAGCAGGCCCCCCGGGGAGAAGAGTGGCTACACCTTC. Its translation: CASRPPGEKSGYTF.

The rearrangement uses TRBV28 and TRBJ1-1; perhaps TRBD1 as D (5 bases). CDR1 is MDHEN, CDR2 SYDVKM, per germline. Trimming left V 3 bases short and J 4 bases short, with 15 bases between. CDR3 length: 15 amino acids. CDR3 bases: TGTGCCAGCAGTTTCCCCGAGGGAAGGGGCACTGAAGCTTTCTTT. Protein: CASSFPEGRGTEAFF.

The chain employs TRBV5-1 and TRBJ2-1; 9 nucleotides match TRBD1. With 3 bases clipped from V and 7 bases from J, the junction kept 2 bases outside the gene matches. This CDR3 spans 13 amino acids. Per germline, CDR1 SGHRS and CDR2 YFSETQ. The chain's CDR3 is CASSWDRANEQFF. DNA for the CDR3: TGCGCCAGCAGCTGGGACAGGGCTAATGAGCAGTTCTTC.

The chain is built from TRBV10-3 and TRBJ1-5; no clear D gene. CDR1 is ENHRY, CDR2 SYGVKD, per germline. The CDR3 totals 13 residues. The V end lost 4 bases, the J end lost 4 bases, and 8 bases lay between the germline ends. The CDR3 loop reads CAISAETNQPQHF. CDR3 in DNA: TGTGCCATCAGTGCGGAAACGAATCAGCCCCAGCATTTT.

The chain is built from TRBV30 and TRBJ1-1; D is ambiguous. Trimming removed 4 bases from V and 3 bases from J, with 21 bases in between. CDR1 is GTSNPN and CDR2 is SVGIG in the germline V gene (reference sequence). The CDR3 consists of 16 residues. The CDR3 protein is CAWKTRRGALYTEAFF. Here the CDR3 DNA reads TGTGCCTGGAAAACCCGGCGGGGAGCCTTGTACACTGAAGCTTTCTTT.

The table lists this clone with a count of one. This chain connects TRBV11-2 to TRBJ2-1, with D possibly matching TRBD2 (5 bases). Germline V gives CDR1 SGHAT, CDR2 FQNNGV. CDR3 length: 14 amino acids. The germline V and J ends were trimmed by 1 base and 5 bases, with 9 bases remaining between them. In DNA form, the CDR3 reads TGTGCCAGCAGCTTAGTGCTAGCCGACAATGAGCAGTTCTTC. It specifies CASSLVLADNEQFF.

This chain uses TRBV6-4 with TRBJ2-5; D ambiguous. Trimming shortened V by 4 bases and J by 1 base, and 13 bases separated the two germline ends. From germline, CDR1 is MRHNA and CDR2 SNTAGT. The CDR3 spans 15 residues. CDR3 DNA sequence: TGTGCCAGCAGTGCAGAGGCAGGTCTCCAAGAGACCCAGTACTTC. Protein: CASSAEAGLQETQYF.

This clone was observed many times. The rearrangement joins TRBV5-6 to TRBJ1-2, with D possibly matching TRBD1 (5 bases). CDR1 SGHDT and CDR2 YYEEEE come from the germline V gene. The V end was cut by 1 base, the J end by 4 bases, with 17 bases between. The CDR3 loop spans 16 amino acids. For the CDR3, the DNA is TGTGCCAGCAGCTTGTCGTTGTCAGGGATAATCTATGGCTACACCTTC. Translation gives CASSLSLSGIIYGYTF.

J is TRBJ2-3 and V is TRBV10-1; D remains ambiguous. There are 14 residues in the CDR3. V lost 5 bases to trimming and J lost 6 bases, with 15 bases between them. CDR1 and CDR2 (germline): WNHNN, SYGVQD (reference sequence). CDR3 amino acids: CASSRSPSEDTQYF. The CDR3 nucleotides read TGCGCCAGCAGTAGGTCCCCATCAGAGGATACGCAGTATTTT.

The chain carries TRBV27 and TRBJ2-7; 10 positions match TRBD1. This CDR3 comprises 13 residues. From germline, CDR1 is MNHEY and CDR2 SMNVEV (reference sequence). J was trimmed by 6 bases and V by 8 bases; bases with no gene match: 7. The CDR3 nucleotides read TGTGCCAGCGCTTTGGGACAGGGGTCCGAGCAGTACTTC. This sequence encodes CASALGQGSEQYF.

The J gene is TRBJ2-7, the V gene TRBV15; maybe TRBD2 (5 bases). Germline CDR1 is LNHNV and CDR2 is YYDKDF (reference sequence). V was cut by 0 bases and J by 7 bases, with 16 bases left in between. CDR3 length: 15 amino acids. This CDR3 reads CATSRDPAGSWEQYF. In nucleotides, the CDR3 is TGTGCCACCAGCAGAGATCCGGCGGGTTCTTGGGAGCAGTACTTC.